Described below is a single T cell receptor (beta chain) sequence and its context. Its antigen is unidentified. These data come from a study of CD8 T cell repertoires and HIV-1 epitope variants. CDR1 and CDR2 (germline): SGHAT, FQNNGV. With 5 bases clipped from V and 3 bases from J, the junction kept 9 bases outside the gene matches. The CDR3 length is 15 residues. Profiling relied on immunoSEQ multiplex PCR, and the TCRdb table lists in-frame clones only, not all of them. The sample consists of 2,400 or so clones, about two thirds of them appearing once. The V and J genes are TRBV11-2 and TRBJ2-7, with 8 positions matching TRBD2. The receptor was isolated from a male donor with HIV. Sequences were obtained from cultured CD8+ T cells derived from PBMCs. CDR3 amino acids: CASSPSAGGNYEQYF. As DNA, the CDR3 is TGTGCCAGCAGCCCGTCTGCGGGGGGAAACTACGAGCAGTACTTC.